The following is a T cell receptor beta chain sequence with its context. Germline CDR1 and CDR2: SEHNR and FQNEAQ (reference sequence). The CDR3 runs 16 residues. Trimming cost V 5 bases and J 4 bases, with 18 bases left between them. Time point reported: newly diagnosed GD, antithyroid drugs for less than 3 months. With RNA extracted from PBMCs as input, the TCR library was made. The TCR beta library used iRepertoire HTBI primers with Arm-PCR amplification of CDR3. TCRdb recomputed calls from the multiplex PCR reads with MiXCR, one row per CDR3 protein. Here the sample spans 440,000 or so distinct CDR3 sequences, 15% being singletons. The data originate from a study of regulatory T cells in long-lasting Graves disease. The data were also submitted as part of a second study, on T cells in Graves' hyperthyroidism and ophthalmopathy.

This chain uses TRBV7-9 with TRBJ2-1; D unresolved. Sequencing was performed on peripheral blood mononuclear cells (PBMCs), taken at new diagnosis, from a patient treated with antithyroid drugs. The clonotype was recovered from a woman aged 25 to 39 with Graves disease. The CDR3 nucleotides are TGTGCCAGCAGCCCCAAAAGGTCCCCCCCGTACAATGAGCAGTTCTTC. Residues: CASSPKRSPPYNEQFF.